These T cell receptor beta chains were read from a single sample in a study of OX40 agonist ivuxolimab in advanced cancers. This table comes from immunoSEQ multiplex PCR, and its TCRdb copy is limited to in-frame clones, with some not included. The data hold about 69,000 clones, with roughly 83% observed a single time. This specimen was CD4+ or CD8+ T cells sorted from blood, taken in a trial of the OX40 agonist ivuxolimab. The receptor set was obtained from an adult with an advanced solid tumor such as melanoma, head and neck, liver or kidney cancer. CDR3s include the opening cysteine and the closing phenylalanine or tryptophan. Fields, in order: D gene, clone size, J gene, V gene, CDR3 protein, CDR3 DNA. D genes are given only for firm matches. A row's size may be missing; if present it is once, few, many or a size class.

TRBD1 once TRBJ2-1 TRBV23-1 CATWTGPSYNEQFF TGCGCCACGTGGACAGGACCCTCCTACAATGAGCAGTTCTTC
- - TRBJ2-7 TRBV11-2 CASSLDDPDGEQYF TGTGCCAGCAGCTTAGATGACCCGGATGGCGAGCAGTACTTC
TRBD1 - TRBJ2-3 TRBV30 CAWSPGGTGGRTQYF TGTGCCTGGAGTCCAGGTGGGACAGGGGGCCGTACGCAGTATTTT
- once TRBJ1-2 TRBV11-2 CASSLENYGYTF TGTGCCAGCAGCTTAGAGAACTATGGCTACACCTTC
TRBD1 - TRBJ2-7 TRBV5-1 CASSPGAGQGTEQYF TGCGCCAGCAGCCCGGGAGCCGGACAGGGGACCGAGCAGTACTTC
TRBD1 - TRBJ1-1 TRBV19 CASSIDRRTGGTTEAFF TGTGCCAGTAGTATTGATAGGAGGACAGGGGGCACCACTGAAGCTTTCTTT
TRBD1 - TRBJ2-5 TRBV5-1 CASRTTGGGETQYF TGCGCCAGCAGGACGACAGGGGGCGGAGAGACCCAGTACTTC
- - TRBJ1-4 TRBV7-9 CASSSTGVTNEKLFF TGTGCCAGCAGCTCCACAGGAGTAACTAATGAAAAACTGTTTTTT
TRBD1 - TRBJ2-7 TRBV14 CASSRTGNSYEQYF TGTGCCAGCAGCCGGACAGGAAACTCCTACGAGCAGTACTTC
TRBD2 - TRBJ2-7 TRBV28 CASGGGGSRYEQYF TGTGCCAGCGGGGGGGGAGGATCCCGCTACGAGCAGTACTTC
- - TRBJ2-7 TRBV27 CASSKRGQSSYEQYF TGTGCCAGCTCTAAAAGGGGTCAGAGCTCCTACGAGCAGTACTTC
- once TRBJ2-2 TRBV5-4 CASSPGVVGTGELFF TGTGCCAGCAGCCCGGGGGTCGTGGGGACCGGGGAGCTGTTTTTT
- - TRBJ1-2 TRBV6-5 CASRRGTKGDYGYTF TGTGCCAGCCGAAGGGGGACAAAAGGCGACTATGGCTACACCTTC
- few TRBJ1-5 TRBV5-6 CASSLTGMNQPQHF TGTGCCAGCAGCTTGACAGGGATGAATCAGCCCCAGCATTTT
TRBD2 few TRBJ2-3 TRBV14 CASSQSQGFLGLAGDRTQYF TGTGCCAGCAGCCAATCTCAAGGGTTCCTGGGACTAGCGGGAGACCGAACGCAGTATTTT
- - TRBJ2-1 TRBV27 CASSTGAINEQFF TGTGCCAGCAGTACCGGGGCGATTAATGAGCAGTTCTTC
TRBD2 few TRBJ2-7 TRBV6-1 CASSDRLAGGSEQYF TGTGCCAGCAGCGATCGACTAGCGGGAGGTTCCGAGCAGTACTTC
- - TRBJ1-1 TRBV5-5 CASRTLLGTPRYTEAFF TGTGCCAGCAGAACTCTCCTCGGGACACCAAGGTACACTGAAGCTTTCTTT
TRBD2 - TRBJ2-3 TRBV7-3 CASSLSASGRTDTQYF TGTGCCAGCAGCTTATCGGCTAGCGGGAGAACGGATACGCAGTATTTT
TRBD2 - TRBJ2-1 TRBV29-1 CSVLRLLAALNNEQFF TGCAGCGTTCTCCGTCTCCTAGCGGCTCTGAACAATGAGCAGTTCTTC
- once TRBJ1-2 TRBV5-4 CASSSRQLSTNYGYTF TGTGCCAGCAGCTCGCGACAGCTTTCCACTAACTATGGCTACACCTTC
- - TRBJ2-3 TRBV19 CASSIATIGGPSTDTQYF TGTGCCAGTAGTATAGCCACTATCGGGGGTCCCAGCACAGATACGCAGTATTTT
TRBD2 - TRBJ2-7 TRBV7-6 CASSLASGGAADEQYF TGTGCCAGCAGCTTAGCTAGCGGGGGGGCTGCCGACGAGCAGTACTTC
- - TRBJ1-2 TRBV7-2 CASSLEGAYGYTF TGTGCCAGCAGCTTAGAAGGGGCCTATGGCTACACCTTC
- - TRBJ2-3 TRBV6-5 CASSYEGHNTQYF TGTGCCAGCAGTTACGAAGGACACAATACGCAGTATTTT
TRBD1 - TRBJ1-4 TRBV9 CASSSSTGNYEKLFF TGTGCCAGCAGCTCCTCGACAGGGAACTATGAAAAACTGTTTTTT
TRBD2 - TRBJ2-5 TRBV5-4 CASSSGTSGETQYF TGTGCCAGCAGCTCCGGGACTAGCGGCGAGACCCAGTACTTC
- - TRBJ2-3 TRBV6-6 CASSTFGGSTDTQYF TGTGCCAGCAGTACCTTCGGGGGAAGCACAGATACGCAGTATTTT
TRBD1 - TRBJ2-5 TRBV5-1 CASSSGQGRETQYF TGCGCCAGCAGCTCGGGACAGGGTCGGGAGACCCAGTACTTC
- - TRBJ1-3 TRBV18 CASSPGGMEGNTIYF TGTGCCAGCTCACCAGGGGGGATGGAAGGAAACACCATATATTTT
- - TRBJ2-1 TRBV5-8 CASSLVTGDYNEQFF TGTGCCAGCAGCTTGGTTACCGGAGACTACAATGAGCAGTTCTTC
TRBD2 - TRBJ2-2 TRBV2 CASRGGYTGELFF TGTGCCAGCCGGGGGGGGTACACCGGGGAGCTGTTTTTT
- - TRBJ1-2 TRBV19 CASRRSGLYGYTF TGTGCCAGCAGGCGATCGGGATTGTATGGCTACACCTTC
- - TRBJ2-6 TRBV9 CASSVSLSGANVLTF TGTGCCAGCAGCGTAAGTCTCTCCGGGGCCAACGTCCTGACTTTC
TRBD1 few TRBJ2-2 TRBV28 CASTIPGQLAGGELFF TGTGCCAGCACCATACCGGGACAGCTCGCAGGGGGGGAGCTGTTTTTT
TRBD1 - TRBJ1-1 TRBV29-1 CSVPTGGTREAFF TGCAGCGTGCCGACAGGGGGCACAAGGGAAGCTTTCTTT
TRBD1 - TRBJ1-3 TRBV9 CASSPDLGQGPGNTIYF TGTGCCAGCAGCCCAGACCTGGGACAGGGACCTGGAAACACCATATATTTT
- - TRBJ2-1 TRBV5-1 CASSQGIQFDEQFF TGCGCCAGCAGCCAAGGTATACAGTTCGATGAGCAGTTCTTC
- - TRBJ1-3 TRBV6-5 CASSYRASGNTIYF TGTGCCAGCAGTTACAGAGCCTCTGGAAACACCATATATTTT
- - TRBJ1-3 TRBV5-1 CASSLAHGGSGNTIYF TGCGCCAGCAGCTTGGCACACGGGGGCTCTGGAAACACCATATATTTT
TRBD1 - TRBJ1-1 TRBV19 CASSSRGQAEAFF TGTGCCAGTAGTTCCAGGGGGCAAGCTGAAGCTTTCTTT
- - TRBJ1-1 TRBV18 CASSPQGEEAFF TGTGCCAGCTCACCGCAGGGTGAGGAAGCTTTCTTT